This T cell receptor beta chain was identified in a study of OX40 agonist ivuxolimab in advanced cancers. Trimming removed 3 bases from V and 7 bases from J, with 14 bases in between. The V gene's germline CDR1 is SGHKS and CDR2 YYEKEE (reference sequence). CDR3 length: 15 residues. The method was immunoSEQ multiplex PCR; TCRdb's version includes in-frame clones alone and lacks a portion of them. The data show 80,000 to 100,000 clones, about 86% seen once. The J gene is TRBJ2-6, the V gene TRBV5-5, with a tentative D call TRBD2 (6 bases). This sequence originates from an adult with an advanced solid tumor such as melanoma, head and neck, liver or kidney cancer. Specimen: CD4+ or CD8+ T cells sorted from blood, collected in a trial of the OX40 agonist ivuxolimab. This chain's CDR3 is CASSSGWGDANVLTF. For the CDR3, the DNA is TGTGCCAGCAGCTCCGGATGGGGGGACGCCAACGTCCTGACTTTC.